Each of the 5 T cell receptor beta chains below was sequenced from the same sample in a study of preoperative IRX-2 immunotherapy in early breast cancer. Method: immunoSEQ multiplex PCR; TCRdb's copy keeps in-frame clones and lacks some. The sample lists under 15,000 clones, more than 75% seen once, with approximately 29% in the top ten. This sample's treatment: preoperative locoregional IRX-2 cytokine immunotherapy. This sample was obtained from a patient treated with IRX-2 immunotherapy. The receptors were gathered from a human donor with breast cancer.

This clone was counted only a few times. This chain joins TRBV5-1 and TRBJ1-6, with no clear D. The CDR3 contains 13 residues. CDR1 SGHRS and CDR2 YFSETQ come from the germline V gene. Trimming cost V 4 bases and J 9 bases, with 11 bases left between them. The CDR3: CASSEASRSPLHF. The CDR3 DNA reads TGCGCCAGCAGCGAGGCGTCACGTTCACCCCTCCACTTT.

The genes are TRBV19 and TRBJ1-2, with 7 nucleotides matching TRBD1. V shed 5 bases and J 2 bases; nucleotides not matched to a gene: 2. Germline CDR1 is LNHDA and CDR2 is SQIVND (reference sequence). The CDR3 spans 13 residues. CDR3 in DNA: TGTGCCAGTAGTCCACAGGGGAACTATGGCTACACCTTC. Encoded protein: CASSPQGNYGYTF.

V gene TRBV4-1 combines with J gene TRBJ1-6; D call uncertain. Germline V gives CDR1 MGHRA, CDR2 YSYEKL. Trimming left V 3 bases short and J 0 bases short, with 12 bases between. This CDR3 contains 17 residues. The CDR3 nucleotides are TGCGCCAGCAGCCAGGAGAGGAGGAGCTCCTATAATTCACCCCTCCACTTT. This gives the protein CASSQERRSSYNSPLHF.

The rearrangement joins TRBV19 to TRBJ1-5; D is perhaps TRBD1 (5 bases). The V gene lost 6 bases and the J gene lost 3 bases, with 18 bases spanning the gap. The length of the CDR3 is 16 residues. Per germline, CDR1 LNHDA and CDR2 SQIVND (reference sequence). CDR3 sequence: CASSLGTVGDNQPQHF. The CDR3 bases are TGTGCCAGTAGCCTCGGTACTGTGGGGGACAATCAGCCCCAGCATTTT. Full variable domain (missing parts from reference TRBV19 and TRBJ1-5): DGGITQSPKYLFRKEGQNVTLSCEQNLNHDAMYWYRQDPGQGLRLIYYSQIVNDFQKGDIAEGYSVSREKKESFPLTVTSAQKNPTAFYLCASSLGTVGDNQPQHFGDGTRLSIL.

This chain uses TRBV14 with TRBJ2-5; D may correspond to TRBD1 or TRBD2 (6 bases each). The CDR3 is made up of 15 amino acids. Between the trimmed V and J ends, which lost 3 bases and 2 bases, there was a span of 13 bases. Per the germline V gene, CDR1 is SGHDN and CDR2 is FVKESK. CDR3 nucleotide sequence: TGTGCCAGCAGCCAGGGGGGACAAGTACAAGAGACCCAGTACTTC. Translating it yields CASSQGGQVQETQYF.